The clone carrying this T cell receptor beta chain was recorded a few times. Its antigen is as yet unknown. Notes on the study in general: Tumor Treg TCRs overlapped most with tumor naive CD4+ cells. Tumor memory CD4+ T cell TCR gene usage was found to cluster with blood and lymph node memory CD4+ cells and with lymph node naive CD4+ cells.

Full-length variable regions came from constant-region reverse primers plus semi-nested Nested Universal Primer A PCR. From the 5' RACE reads, TCRdb called clonotypes with MiXCR, one entry per CDR3 protein. Among tens of thousands of distinct CDR3 sequences, 28% were seen once, and the ten largest hold under 2.5%. V lost 3 bases and J 1 base, leaving 16 bases between the germline ends. The germline gives CDR1 SGHRS, CDR2 YFSETQ. The CDR3 spans 16 residues. The J gene is TRBJ1-1, the V gene TRBV5-1; D uncertain. The sequencing input was naive CD4+ T cells sorted from blood. Subset noted: naive CD4+ T cells, CD4+CD45RA+CD25-. The sequence derives from a female donor with breast cancer. CDR3 in amino acids: CASSSNSGGSNTEAFF. DNA of the CDR3: TGCGCCAGCAGCTCCAATTCGGGCGGGTCGAACACTGAAGCTTTCTTT.